This is a list of T cell receptor beta chains from one sample in a study of cytomegalovirus exposure and HLA in healthy donors. TCRdb keeps only in-frame clones here, not all; method: immunoSEQ multiplex PCR. Of approximately 120,000 clones in the sample, about four fifths were seen once. Sequencing was done on a sample of PBMCs. These receptors all stem from a man aged 40-55 years in good health and CMV-seronegative. CDR3s include the opening cysteine and the closing phenylalanine or tryptophan. The D gene is left open where the match is weak.

J gene: TRBJ1-2; D gene: TRBD1; V gene: TRBV5-1; CDR3 DNA: TGCGCCAGCAGCCCGGGACAGGGGCCCCATGGCTACACCTTC; CDR3 protein: CASSPGQGPHGYTF
J gene: TRBJ1-2; D gene: .; V gene: TRBV10-3; CDR3 DNA: TGTGCCATCCGGGGTGGGTTTGGCGCTGGCTACACCTTC; CDR3 protein: CAIRGGFGAGYTF
J gene: TRBJ1-5; D gene: .; V gene: TRBV28; CDR3 DNA: TGTGGAGGTTCGGGGATCGGGTATAGCAATCAGCCCCAGCATTTT; CDR3 protein: CGGSGIGYSNQPQHF
J gene: TRBJ1-4; D gene: TRBD1; V gene: TRBV6-1; CDR3 DNA: TGTGCGGGAGCCAGCGACAGGGACGATAATGAAAAACTGTTTTTT; CDR3 protein: CAGASDRDDNEKLFF
J gene: TRBJ2-7; D gene: .; V gene: TRBV6-5; CDR3 DNA: TGTGCCACCGCCGCGGGGCAACTCTACGAGCAGTACTTC; CDR3 protein: CATAAGQLYEQYF
J gene: TRBJ1-1; D gene: .; V gene: TRBV27; CDR3 DNA: TGTGCCAGCAGTCTGTCGAGGAACACTGAAGCTTTCTTT; CDR3 protein: CASSLSRNTEAFF
J gene: TRBJ2-7; D gene: .; V gene: TRBV2; CDR3 DNA: TGTGCCAGCAGTACCGACGGGAACGAGCAGTACTTC; CDR3 protein: CASSTDGNEQYF
J gene: TRBJ1-1; D gene: .; V gene: TRBV5-6; CDR3 DNA: TGTGCCAGCAGCTTGCCAGGGAGGTCCACTGAAGCTTTCTTT; CDR3 protein: CASSLPGRSTEAFF
J gene: TRBJ1-1; D gene: .; V gene: TRBV27; CDR3 DNA: TGTGCCACATTGTCGGGGAACACTGAAGCTTTCTTT; CDR3 protein: CATLSGNTEAFF
J gene: TRBJ1-2; D gene: .; V gene: TRBV4-3; CDR3 DNA: TGCGCCAGCAGCCGTTCAGGGGTGGGTGGCTACACCTTC; CDR3 protein: CASSRSGVGGYTF
J gene: TRBJ2-2; D gene: TRBD2; V gene: TRBV28; CDR3 DNA: TGTGCCAGCAGCAGCAGTGGACTAGGATACACCGGGGAGCTGTTTTTT; CDR3 protein: CASSSSGLGYTGELFF
J gene: TRBJ1-6; D gene: TRBD1; V gene: TRBV4-1; CDR3 DNA: TGCGCCAGCAGCCAAGTAGGGACAGGGTATAATTCACCCCTCCACTTT; CDR3 protein: CASSQVGTGYNSPLHF
J gene: TRBJ1-6; D gene: .; V gene: TRBV6-5; CDR3 DNA: TGTGCCAGCAGTTACTCGAGACAGTATAATTCACCCCTCCACTTT; CDR3 protein: CASSYSRQYNSPLHF
J gene: TRBJ1-2; D gene: TRBD1; V gene: TRBV29-1; CDR3 DNA: TGCAGCGTAGCCCGACAGGGGAGGGATGGCTACACCTTC; CDR3 protein: CSVARQGRDGYTF
J gene: TRBJ1-2; D gene: .; V gene: TRBV5-3; CDR3 DNA: TGTGCCAGAAGCCCGCCCCTTGCTGGGACTTGCTATGGCTACACCTTC; CDR3 protein: CARSPPLAGTCYGYTF